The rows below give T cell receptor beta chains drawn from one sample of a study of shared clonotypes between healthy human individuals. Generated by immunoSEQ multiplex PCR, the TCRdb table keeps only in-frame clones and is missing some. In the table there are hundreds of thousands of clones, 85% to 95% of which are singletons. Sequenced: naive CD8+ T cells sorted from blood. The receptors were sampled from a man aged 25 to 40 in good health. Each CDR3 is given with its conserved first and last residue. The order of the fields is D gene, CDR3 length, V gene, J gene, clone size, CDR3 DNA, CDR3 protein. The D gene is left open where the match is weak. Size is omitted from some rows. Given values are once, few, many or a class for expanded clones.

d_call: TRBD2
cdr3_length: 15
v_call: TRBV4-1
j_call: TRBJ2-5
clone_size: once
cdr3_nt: TGCGCCAGCAGCCAAGGACTAGCGGGAGAGGAGACCCAGTACTTC
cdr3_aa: CASSQGLAGEETQYF

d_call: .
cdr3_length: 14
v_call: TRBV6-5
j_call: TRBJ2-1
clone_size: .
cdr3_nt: TGTGCCAGTACAGCAAAAGGAGGGCCCAATGAGCAGTTCTTC
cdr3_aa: CASTAKGGPNEQFF

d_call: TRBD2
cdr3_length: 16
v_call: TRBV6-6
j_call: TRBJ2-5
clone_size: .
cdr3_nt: TGTGCCAGCAGTTATTCCCGACTAGCGGGACCTGAGACCCAGTACTTC
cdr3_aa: CASSYSRLAGPETQYF

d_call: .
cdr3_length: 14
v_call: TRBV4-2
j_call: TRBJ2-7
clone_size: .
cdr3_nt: TGTGCCAGCAACCCCGAGCGGAACTCCTACGAGCAGTACTTC
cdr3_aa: CASNPERNSYEQYF

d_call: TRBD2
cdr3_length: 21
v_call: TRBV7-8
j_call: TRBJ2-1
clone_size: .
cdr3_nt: TGTGCCAGCAGCTTAGCATTTGGACTAGCGGGAGACCCTCCAATTTACAATGAGCAGTTCTTC
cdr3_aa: CASSLAFGLAGDPPIYNEQFF

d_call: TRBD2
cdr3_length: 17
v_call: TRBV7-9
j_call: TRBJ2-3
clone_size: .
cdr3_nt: TGTGCCAGCAGCCCGGAGGGGACTAGCGGTCACACAGATACGCAGTATTTT
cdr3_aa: CASSPEGTSGHTDTQYF

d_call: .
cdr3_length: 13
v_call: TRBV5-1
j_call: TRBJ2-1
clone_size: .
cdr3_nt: TGCGCCAGCAGCGAGGGACCTTCGAATGAGCAGTTCTTC
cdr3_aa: CASSEGPSNEQFF

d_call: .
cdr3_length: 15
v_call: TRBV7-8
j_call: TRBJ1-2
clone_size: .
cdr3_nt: TGTGCCAGCAGCTTAGCGACAGGTCCAGGCTATGGCTACACCTTC
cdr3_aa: CASSLATGPGYGYTF

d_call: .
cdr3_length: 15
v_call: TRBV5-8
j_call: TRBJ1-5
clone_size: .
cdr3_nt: TGTGCCAGCAGCTTGCGGGGACACGGCAATCAGCCCCAGCATTTT
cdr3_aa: CASSLRGHGNQPQHF

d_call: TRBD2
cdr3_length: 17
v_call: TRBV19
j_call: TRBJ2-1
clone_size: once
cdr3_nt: TGTGCCAGTAGTATCGGGGTAGCGGGAGGGACTTACAATGAGCAGTTCTTC
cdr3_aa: CASSIGVAGGTYNEQFF

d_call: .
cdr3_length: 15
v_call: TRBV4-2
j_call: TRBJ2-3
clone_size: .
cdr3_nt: TGTGCCAGCAGCCCCCGGGACACGGCCACAGATACGCAGTATTTT
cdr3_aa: CASSPRDTATDTQYF

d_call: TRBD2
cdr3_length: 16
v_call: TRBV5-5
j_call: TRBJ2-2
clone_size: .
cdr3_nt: TGTGCCAGCAGCCCATGGACTAGCGGAGGGGCCGGGGAGCTGTTTTTT
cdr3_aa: CASSPWTSGGAGELFF

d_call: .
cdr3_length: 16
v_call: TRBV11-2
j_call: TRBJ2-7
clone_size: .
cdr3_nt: TGTGCCAGCAGCTTTACCGGGACATTGCCCTCCTACGAGCAGTACTTC
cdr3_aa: CASSFTGTLPSYEQYF

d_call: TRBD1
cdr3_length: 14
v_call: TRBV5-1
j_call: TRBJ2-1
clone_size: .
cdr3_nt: TGCGCCAGCAGCTTGGAACAGGGGTTCGATGAGCAGTTCTTC
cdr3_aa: CASSLEQGFDEQFF

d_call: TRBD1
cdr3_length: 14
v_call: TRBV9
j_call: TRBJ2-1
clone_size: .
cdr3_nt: TGTGCCAGCAGCCCCGGACAGGGTTACAATGAGCAGTTCTTC
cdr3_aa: CASSPGQGYNEQFF